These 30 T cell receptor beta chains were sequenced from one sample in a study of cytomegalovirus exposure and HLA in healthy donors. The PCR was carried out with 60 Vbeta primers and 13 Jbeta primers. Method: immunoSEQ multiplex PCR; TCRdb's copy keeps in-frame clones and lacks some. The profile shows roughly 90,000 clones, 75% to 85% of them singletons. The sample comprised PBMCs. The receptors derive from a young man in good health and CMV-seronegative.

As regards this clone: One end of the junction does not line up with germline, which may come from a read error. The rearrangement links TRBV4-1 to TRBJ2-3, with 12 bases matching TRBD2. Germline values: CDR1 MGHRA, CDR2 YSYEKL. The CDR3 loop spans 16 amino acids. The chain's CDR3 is CASSQDLAGGPDTQYF. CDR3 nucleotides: TGTGCCAGCAGCCAAGATCTAGCGGGGGGGCCAGATACGCAGTATTTT.

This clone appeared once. The CDR3 spells CASSFGVAGITEAFF. CDR3 nucleotide sequence: TGCGCCAGCAGCTTTGGAGTCGCAGGGATTACTGAAGCTTTCTTT. The chain joins TRBV5-1 to TRBJ1-1, with a possible D match to TRBD1 (5 bases). The ends were cut back, 2 bases at V and 5 bases at J, with 16 bases in the middle. The CDR3 covers 15 residues. The germline gives CDR1 SGHRS, CDR2 YFSETQ.

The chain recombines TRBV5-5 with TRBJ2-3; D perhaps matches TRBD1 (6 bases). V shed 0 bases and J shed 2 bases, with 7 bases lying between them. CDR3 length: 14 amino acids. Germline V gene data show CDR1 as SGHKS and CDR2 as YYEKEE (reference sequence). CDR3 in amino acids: CASSLAGDTDTQYF. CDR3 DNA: TGTGCCAGCAGCTTGGCAGGGGACACAGATACGCAGTATTTT.

The CDR3 loop is CASSVNRQGISEAFF. Written as DNA, the CDR3 is TGTGCCAGCAGTGTTAATCGACAGGGAATCTCTGAAGCTTTCTTT. The chain has TRBV2 and TRBJ1-1; 7 positions agree with TRBD1. The V and J ends lost 4 bases and 6 bases, in that order; junction bases with no gene match: 11. CDR1 and CDR2 (germline): SNHLY, FYNNEI. The CDR3 sequence is 15 residues long.

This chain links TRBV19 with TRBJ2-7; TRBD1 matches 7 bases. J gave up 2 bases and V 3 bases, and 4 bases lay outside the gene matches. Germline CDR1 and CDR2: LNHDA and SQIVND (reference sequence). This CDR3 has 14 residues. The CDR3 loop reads CASSIWTGPYEQYF. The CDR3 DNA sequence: TGTGCCAGTAGTATTTGGACAGGACCCTACGAGCAGTACTTC.

CDR3 residues: CASSIGGLTNQPQHF. DNA of the CDR3: TGTGCCAGTAGTATAGGGGGGCTTACTAATCAGCCCCAGCATTTT. The chain combines TRBV19 with TRBJ1-5; D possibly corresponds to TRBD1 (6 bases). The CDR3 consists of 15 residues. CDR1 and CDR2 from the germline V gene are LNHDA and SQIVND (reference sequence). V lost 1 base and J 4 bases, leaving 11 bases between the germline ends.

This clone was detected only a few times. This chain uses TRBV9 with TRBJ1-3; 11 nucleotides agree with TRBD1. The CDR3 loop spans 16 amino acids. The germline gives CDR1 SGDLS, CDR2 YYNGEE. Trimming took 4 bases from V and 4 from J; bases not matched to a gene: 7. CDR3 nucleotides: TGTGCCAGCAGCCCAAGGACAGGGGGCGCCGGAAACACCATATATTTT. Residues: CASSPRTGGAGNTIYF.

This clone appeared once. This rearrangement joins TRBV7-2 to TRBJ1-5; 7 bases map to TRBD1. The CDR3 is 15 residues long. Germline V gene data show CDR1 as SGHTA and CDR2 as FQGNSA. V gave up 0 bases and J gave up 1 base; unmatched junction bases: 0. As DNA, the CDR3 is TGTGCCAGCAGCTTAGCAGGGGGCAGCAATCAGCCCCAGCATTTT. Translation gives CASSLAGGSNQPQHF.

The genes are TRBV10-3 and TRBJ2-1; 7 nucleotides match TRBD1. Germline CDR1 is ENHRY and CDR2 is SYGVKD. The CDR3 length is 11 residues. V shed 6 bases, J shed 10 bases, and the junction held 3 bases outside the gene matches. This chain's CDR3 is CAISTGDEQFF. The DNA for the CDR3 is TGTGCCATCAGCACAGGGGACGAGCAGTTCTTC.

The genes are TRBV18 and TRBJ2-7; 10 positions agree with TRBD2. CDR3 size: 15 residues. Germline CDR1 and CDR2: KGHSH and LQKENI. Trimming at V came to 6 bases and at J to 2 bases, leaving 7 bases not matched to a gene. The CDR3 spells CASSMLAGGTYEQYF. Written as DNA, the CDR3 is TGTGCCAGCTCCATGTTAGCGGGGGGAACCTACGAGCAGTACTTC.

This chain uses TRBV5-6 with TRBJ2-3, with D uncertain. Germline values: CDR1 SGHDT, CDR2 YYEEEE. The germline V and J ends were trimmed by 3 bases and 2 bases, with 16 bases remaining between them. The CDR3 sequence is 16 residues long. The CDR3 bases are TGTGCCAGCAGCTCCGTCGGAAGGAACTACACAGATACGCAGTATTTT. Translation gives CASSSVGRNYTDTQYF. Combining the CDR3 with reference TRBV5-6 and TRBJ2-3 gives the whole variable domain DAGVTQSPTHLIKTRGQQVTLRCSPKSGHDTVSWYQQALGQGPQFIFQYYEEEERQRGNFPDRFSGHQFPNYSSELNVNALLLGDSALYLCASSSVGRNYTDTQYFGPGTRLTVL.

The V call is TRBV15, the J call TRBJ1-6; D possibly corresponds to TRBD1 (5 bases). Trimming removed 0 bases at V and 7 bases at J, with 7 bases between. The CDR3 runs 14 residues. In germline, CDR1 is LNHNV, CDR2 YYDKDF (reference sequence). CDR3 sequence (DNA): TGTGCCACCAGCAGAGATCAGGGAAATTCACCCCTCCACTTT. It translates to CATSRDQGNSPLHF.

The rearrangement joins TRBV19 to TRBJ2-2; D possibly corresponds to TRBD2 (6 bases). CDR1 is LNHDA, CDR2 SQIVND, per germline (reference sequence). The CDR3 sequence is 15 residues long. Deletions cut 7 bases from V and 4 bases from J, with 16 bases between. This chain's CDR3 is CASKRRGGVTGELFF. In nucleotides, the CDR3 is TGTGCCAGTAAGAGGAGGGGCGGAGTCACCGGGGAGCTGTTTTTT.

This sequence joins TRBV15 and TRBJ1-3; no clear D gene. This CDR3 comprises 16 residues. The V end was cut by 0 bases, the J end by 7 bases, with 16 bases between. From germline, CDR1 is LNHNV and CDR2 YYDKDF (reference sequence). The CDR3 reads CATSRDWEQDGNTIYF. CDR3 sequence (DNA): TGTGCCACCAGCAGAGATTGGGAGCAGGATGGGAACACCATATATTTT.

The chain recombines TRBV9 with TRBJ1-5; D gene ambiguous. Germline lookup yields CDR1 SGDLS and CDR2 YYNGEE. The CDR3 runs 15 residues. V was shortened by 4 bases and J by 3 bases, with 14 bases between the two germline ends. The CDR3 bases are TGTGCCAGCAGCACTGAGGGAGGTCTCAATCAGCCCCAGCATTTT. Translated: CASSTEGGLNQPQHF. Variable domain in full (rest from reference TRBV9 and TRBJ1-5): DSGVTQTPKHLITATGQRVTLRCSPRSGDLSVYWYQQSLDQGLQFLIQYYNGEERAKGNILERFSAQQFPDLHSELNLSSLELGDSALYFCASSTEGGLNQPQHFGDGTRLSIL.

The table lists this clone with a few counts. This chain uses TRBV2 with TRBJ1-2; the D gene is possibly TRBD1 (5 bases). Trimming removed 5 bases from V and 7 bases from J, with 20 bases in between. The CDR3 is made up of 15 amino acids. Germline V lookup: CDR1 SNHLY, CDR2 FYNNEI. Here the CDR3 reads CASSTDAGRVGGYTF. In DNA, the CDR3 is TGTGCCAGCAGTACCGACGCGGGGCGAGTGGGTGGCTACACCTTC.

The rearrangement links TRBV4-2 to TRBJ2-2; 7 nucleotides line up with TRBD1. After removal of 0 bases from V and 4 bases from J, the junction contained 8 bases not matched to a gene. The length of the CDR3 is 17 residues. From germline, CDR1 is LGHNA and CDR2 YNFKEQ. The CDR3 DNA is TGTGCCAGCAGCCAAGATAGGGGGCCGTTTCGCACCGGGGAGCTGTTTTTT. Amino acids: CASSQDRGPFRTGELFF.

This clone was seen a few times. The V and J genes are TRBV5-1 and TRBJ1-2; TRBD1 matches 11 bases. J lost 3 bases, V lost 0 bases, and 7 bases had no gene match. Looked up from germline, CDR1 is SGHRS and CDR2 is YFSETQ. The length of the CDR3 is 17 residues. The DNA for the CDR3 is TGCGCCAGCAGCTTGGCGCCCGGGACAGGGGGGGACTATGGCTACACCTTC. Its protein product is CASSLAPGTGGDYGYTF.

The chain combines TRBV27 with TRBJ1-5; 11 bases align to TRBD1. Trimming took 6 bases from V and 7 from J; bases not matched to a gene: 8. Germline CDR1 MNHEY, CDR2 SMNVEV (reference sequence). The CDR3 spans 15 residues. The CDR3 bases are TGTGCCAGCAGCCTGGGACAGGGGGTGATCCAGCCCCAGCATTTT. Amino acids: CASSLGQGVIQPQHF.

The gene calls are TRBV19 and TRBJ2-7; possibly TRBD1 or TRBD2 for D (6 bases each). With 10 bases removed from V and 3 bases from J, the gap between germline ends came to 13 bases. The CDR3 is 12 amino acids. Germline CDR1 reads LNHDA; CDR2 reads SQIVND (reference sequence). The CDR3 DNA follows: TGTGCCACTAGGGGGGACATCTACGAGCAGTACTTC. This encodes CATRGDIYEQYF.

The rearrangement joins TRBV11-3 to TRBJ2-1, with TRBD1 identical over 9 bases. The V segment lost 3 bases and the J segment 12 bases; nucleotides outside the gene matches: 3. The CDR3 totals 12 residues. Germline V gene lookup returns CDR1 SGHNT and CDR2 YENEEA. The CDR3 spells CASSFGTGRQFF. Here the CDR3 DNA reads TGTGCCAGCAGCTTTGGGACAGGGCGGCAGTTCTTC.

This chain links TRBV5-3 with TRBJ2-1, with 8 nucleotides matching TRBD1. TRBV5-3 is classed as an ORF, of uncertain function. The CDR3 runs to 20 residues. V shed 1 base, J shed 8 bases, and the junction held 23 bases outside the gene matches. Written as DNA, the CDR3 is TGTGCCAGAAGCTTGATGTCTTCTCGGTACAGCCCGGACAGGGTCCATGAGCAGTTCTTC. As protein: CARSLMSSRYSPDRVHEQFF.

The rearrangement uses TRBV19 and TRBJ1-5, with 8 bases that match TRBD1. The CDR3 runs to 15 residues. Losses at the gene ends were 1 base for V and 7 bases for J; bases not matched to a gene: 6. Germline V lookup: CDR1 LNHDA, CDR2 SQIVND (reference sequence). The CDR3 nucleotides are TGTGCCAGTAGTATAGGAACAGGGGGACAACAGCCCCAGCATTTT. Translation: CASSIGTGGQQPQHF.

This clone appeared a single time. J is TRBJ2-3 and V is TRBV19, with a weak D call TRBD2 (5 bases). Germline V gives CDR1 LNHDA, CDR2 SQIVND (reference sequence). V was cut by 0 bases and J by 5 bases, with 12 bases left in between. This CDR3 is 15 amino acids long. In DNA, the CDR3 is TGTGCCAGTAGTATAGACCGGGAACGAGTAGATACGCAGTATTTT. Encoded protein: CASSIDRERVDTQYF.

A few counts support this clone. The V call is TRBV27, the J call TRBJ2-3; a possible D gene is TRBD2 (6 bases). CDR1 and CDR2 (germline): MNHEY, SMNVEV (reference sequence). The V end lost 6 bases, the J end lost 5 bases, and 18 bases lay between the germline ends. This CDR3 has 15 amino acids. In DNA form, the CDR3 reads TGTGCCAGCAGCATACTAGCTTCCCCGGTAGATACGCAGTATTTT. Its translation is CASSILASPVDTQYF.

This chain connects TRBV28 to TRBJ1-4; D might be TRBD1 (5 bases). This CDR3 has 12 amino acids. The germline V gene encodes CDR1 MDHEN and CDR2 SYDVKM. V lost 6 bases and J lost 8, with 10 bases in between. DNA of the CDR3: TGTGCCAGCAGAGGGGAGGGCGAAAAACTGTTTTTT. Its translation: CASRGEGEKLFF.

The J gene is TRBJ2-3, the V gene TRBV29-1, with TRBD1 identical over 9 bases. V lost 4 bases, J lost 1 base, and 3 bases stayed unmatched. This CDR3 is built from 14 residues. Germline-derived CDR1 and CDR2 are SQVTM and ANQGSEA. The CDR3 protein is CSVVGQGRTDTQYF. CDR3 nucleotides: TGCAGCGTTGTTGGACAGGGGCGCACAGATACGCAGTATTTT.

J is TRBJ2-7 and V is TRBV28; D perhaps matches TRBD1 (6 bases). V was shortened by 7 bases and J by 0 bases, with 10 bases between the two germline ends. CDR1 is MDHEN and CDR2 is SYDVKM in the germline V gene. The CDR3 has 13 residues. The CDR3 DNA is TGTGCCAGCACTTCAGGGGCCTCCTACGAGCAGTACTTC. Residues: CASTSGASYEQYF.

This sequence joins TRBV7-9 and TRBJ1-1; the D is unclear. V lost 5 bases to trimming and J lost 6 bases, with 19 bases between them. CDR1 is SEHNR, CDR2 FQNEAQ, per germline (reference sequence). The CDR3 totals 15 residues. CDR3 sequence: CASSPEYRGRPEAFF. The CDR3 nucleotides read TGTGCCAGCAGCCCCGAATATCGGGGAAGGCCTGAAGCTTTCTTT.

CDR3 DNA: TGTGCCAGCACAGGAGGGGATACGCAGTATTTT. The encoded protein is CASTGGDTQYF. This chain links TRBV6-6 with TRBJ2-3, with D possibly TRBD2 on 6 matching bases. V lost 7 bases to trimming and J lost 6 bases, with 8 bases between them. CDR3 length: 11 residues. Looked up from germline, CDR1 is MNHNY and CDR2 is SVGAGI (reference sequence).